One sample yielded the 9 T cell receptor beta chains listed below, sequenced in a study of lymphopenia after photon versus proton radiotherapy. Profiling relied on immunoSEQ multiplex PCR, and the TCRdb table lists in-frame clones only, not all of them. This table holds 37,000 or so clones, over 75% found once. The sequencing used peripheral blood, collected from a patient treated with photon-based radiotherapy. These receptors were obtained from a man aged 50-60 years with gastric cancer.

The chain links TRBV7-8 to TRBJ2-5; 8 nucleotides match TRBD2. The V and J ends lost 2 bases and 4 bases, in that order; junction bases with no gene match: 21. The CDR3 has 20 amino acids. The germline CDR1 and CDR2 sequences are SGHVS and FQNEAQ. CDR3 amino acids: CASSLSDGRGTQGFRETQYF. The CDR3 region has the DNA TGTGCCAGCAGCTTATCGGACGGGAGGGGGACCCAGGGGTTCCGAGAGACCCAGTACTTC.

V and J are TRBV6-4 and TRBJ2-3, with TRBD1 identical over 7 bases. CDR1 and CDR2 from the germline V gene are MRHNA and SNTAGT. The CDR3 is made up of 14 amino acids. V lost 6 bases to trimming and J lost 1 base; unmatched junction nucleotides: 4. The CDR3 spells CASSSGGGTDTQYF. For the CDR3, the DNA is TGTGCCAGCAGCTCAGGGGGAGGCACAGATACGCAGTATTTT.

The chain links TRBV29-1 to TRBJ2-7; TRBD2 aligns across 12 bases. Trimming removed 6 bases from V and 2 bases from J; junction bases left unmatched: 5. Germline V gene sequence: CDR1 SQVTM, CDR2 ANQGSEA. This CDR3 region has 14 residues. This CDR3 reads CSVPGLAGTYEQYF. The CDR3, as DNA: TGCAGCGTCCCGGGACTAGCGGGCACCTACGAGCAGTACTTC.

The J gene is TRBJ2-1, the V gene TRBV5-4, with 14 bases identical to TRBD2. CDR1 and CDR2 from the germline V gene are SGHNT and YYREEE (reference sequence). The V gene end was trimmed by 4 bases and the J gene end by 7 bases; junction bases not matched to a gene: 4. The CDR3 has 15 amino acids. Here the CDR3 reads CASSGTSGSQNEQFF. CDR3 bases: TGTGCCAGCAGCGGGACTAGCGGGAGTCAGAATGAGCAGTTCTTC.

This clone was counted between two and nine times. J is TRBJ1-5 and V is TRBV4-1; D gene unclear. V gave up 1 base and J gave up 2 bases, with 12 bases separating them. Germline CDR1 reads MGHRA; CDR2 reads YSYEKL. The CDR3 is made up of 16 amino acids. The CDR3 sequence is CASSQGPGGRNQPQHF. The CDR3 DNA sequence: TGCGCCAGCAGCCAAGGTCCCGGCGGACGCAATCAGCCCCAGCATTTT.

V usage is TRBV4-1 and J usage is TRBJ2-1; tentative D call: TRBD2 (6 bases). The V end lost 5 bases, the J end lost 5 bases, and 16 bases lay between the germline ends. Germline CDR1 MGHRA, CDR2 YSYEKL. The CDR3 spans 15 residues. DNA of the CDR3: TGCGCCAGCAGCGCGGGATACGGGGCTAACAATGAGCAGTTCTTC. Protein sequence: CASSAGYGANNEQFF.

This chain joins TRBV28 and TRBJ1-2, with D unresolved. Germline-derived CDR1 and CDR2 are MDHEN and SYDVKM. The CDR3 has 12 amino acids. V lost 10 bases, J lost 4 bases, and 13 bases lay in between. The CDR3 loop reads CATRSVPYGYTF. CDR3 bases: TGTGCCACACGATCAGTCCCCTATGGCTACACCTTC.

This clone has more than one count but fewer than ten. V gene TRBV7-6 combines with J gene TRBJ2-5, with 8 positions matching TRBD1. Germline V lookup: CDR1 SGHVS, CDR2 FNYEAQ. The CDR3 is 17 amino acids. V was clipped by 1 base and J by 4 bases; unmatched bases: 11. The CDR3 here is CASSLEGQGARGETQYF. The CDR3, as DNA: TGTGCCAGCAGCTTAGAAGGGCAGGGGGCAAGGGGAGAGACCCAGTACTTC.

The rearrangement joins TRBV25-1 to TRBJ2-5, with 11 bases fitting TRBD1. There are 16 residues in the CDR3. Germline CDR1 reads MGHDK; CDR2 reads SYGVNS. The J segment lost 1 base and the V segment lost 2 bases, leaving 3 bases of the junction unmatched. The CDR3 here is CASSEGTGGVQETQYF. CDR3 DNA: TGTGCCAGCAGTGAAGGGACAGGGGGTGTCCAAGAGACCCAGTACTTC.